These 8 T cell receptor beta chains share one sample of origin, sequenced in a study of control samples from healthy donors and cancer patients. The protocol was immunoSEQ multiplex PCR, while the TCRdb copy is restricted to in-frame clones and leaves out a portion. The sample consists of 78,000 or so clones, about 90% of them appearing once. The source material was blood. The receptors shown here come from a woman in her 50s in good health.

This sequence joins TRBV24-1 and TRBJ2-5; D might be TRBD1 or TRBD2, each matching 5 bases. The CDR3 sequence is 15 residues long. The V gene lost 4 bases and the J gene lost 5 bases, with 16 bases spanning the gap. Germline CDR1 and CDR2: KGHDR and SFDVKD. The CDR3 region is CATSDLGTGPETQYF. CDR3 coding DNA: TGTGCCACCAGTGACCTCGGGACGGGGCCGGAGACCCAGTACTTC.

The chain has TRBV9 and TRBJ1-1; D is undetermined. Germline V gene sequence: CDR1 SGDLS, CDR2 YYNGEE. V was cut by 1 base and J by 6 bases, with 13 bases left in between. The CDR3 spans 14 residues. DNA for the CDR3: TGTGCCAGCAGCGTAACCGTAGATTATTCTGAAGCTTTCTTT. It yields the protein CASSVTVDYSEAFF.

The V and J genes are TRBV9 and TRBJ2-7; D not resolved. CDR1 and CDR2 (germline): SGDLS, YYNGEE. The V end lost 0 bases, the J end lost 1 base, and 11 bases lay between the germline ends. The CDR3 has 15 amino acids. The CDR3 is CASSVALGGSYEQYF. The CDR3, as DNA: TGTGCCAGCAGCGTAGCGCTAGGTGGGTCCTACGAGCAGTACTTC.

V is TRBV18 and J is TRBJ2-2; D not certain. The CDR3 is 22 residues long. V lost 2 bases to trimming and J lost 2 bases, with 30 bases between them. Germline V gene data show CDR1 as KGHSH and CDR2 as LQKENI. The CDR3 region is CASSPNKPTPYSLPPNTGELFF. The CDR3 bases are TGTGCCAGCTCACCAAATAAGCCAACACCTTATAGCCTCCCACCAAACACCGGGGAGCTGTTTTTT.

The chain links TRBV19 to TRBJ1-5; D remains unclear. Per the germline V gene, CDR1 is LNHDA and CDR2 is SQIVND (reference sequence). CDR3 size: 13 residues. V dropped 7 bases and J dropped 6 bases, with 13 bases sitting between them. This CDR3 is CASTELGSQPQHF. Written as DNA, the CDR3 is TGTGCCAGTACCGAACTTGGGAGTCAGCCCCAGCATTTT.

This rearrangement joins TRBV19 to TRBJ2-6; TRBD1 matches at 7 bases. V trimming: 2 bases; J trimming: 2 bases; junction bases outside the gene matches: 0. The length of the CDR3 is 15 residues. Per the germline V gene, CDR1 is LNHDA and CDR2 is SQIVND (reference sequence). CDR3 sequence: CASSIQGAGANVLTF. CDR3 sequence (DNA): TGTGCCAGTAGTATACAGGGGGCTGGGGCCAACGTCCTGACTTTC.

The chain links TRBV5-1 to TRBJ2-3; 9 nucleotides align to TRBD2. The J segment lost 2 bases and the V segment lost 5 bases, leaving 12 bases of the junction unmatched. The germline V gene encodes CDR1 SGHRS and CDR2 YFSETQ. This CDR3 contains 17 residues. In DNA form, the CDR3 reads TGCGCCAGCAGTCGGGACCCACTAGCGGGCAACACAGATACGCAGTATTTT. Its protein product is CASSRDPLAGNTDTQYF. Together with reference TRBV5-1 and TRBJ2-3, the CDR3 gives the full variable domain: KAGVTQTPRYLIKTRGQQVTLSCSPISGHRSVSWYQQTPGQGLQFLFEYFSETQRNKGNFPGRFSGRQFSNSRSEMNVSTLELGDSALYLCASSRDPLAGNTDTQYFGPGTRLTVL.

J is TRBJ2-7 and V is TRBV19; 7 bases align to TRBD1. CDR1 is LNHDA, CDR2 SQIVND, per germline (reference sequence). V lost 3 bases and J lost 1; bases outside the gene matches: 3. The CDR3 length is 14 residues. The CDR3 DNA sequence: TGTGCCAGTAGTATTAGGACAGGTTCCTACGAGCAGTACTTC. Amino acids: CASSIRTGSYEQYF.